This T cell receptor (beta chain) appears in the sequencing data of a study of shared clonotypes between healthy human individuals. Study observations and caveats: Measured sharing among donors was expected to vary with sequencing depth. Though the depth was large, rarefaction showed that sorted-subset sequencing was incomplete.

As regards this clone: Its antigen is still unknown.

Trimming stripped 3 bases from V and 3 bases from J, with 17 bases between. In germline, CDR1 is MGHDK, CDR2 SYGVNS. The CDR3 length is 16 residues. TCRdb's copy holds only in-frame clones and misses some; the assay was immunoSEQ multiplex PCR. The table has about 730,000 clones, approximately 72% seen once. The study separated CD4+ cells into CD45RA+ naive and CD45RA-negative memory subsets. The sequenced sample consisted of memory CD4+ T cells sorted from blood. Regarding subset: CD45RA-negative fraction. The clonotype comes from a young woman in good health. V gene TRBV25-1 combines with J gene TRBJ2-5; D remains unclear. In nucleotides, the CDR3 is TGTGCCAGCAGTGACCCATTAGGCGGTCGCGAAGAGACCCAGTACTTC. Its protein product is CASSDPLGGREETQYF.